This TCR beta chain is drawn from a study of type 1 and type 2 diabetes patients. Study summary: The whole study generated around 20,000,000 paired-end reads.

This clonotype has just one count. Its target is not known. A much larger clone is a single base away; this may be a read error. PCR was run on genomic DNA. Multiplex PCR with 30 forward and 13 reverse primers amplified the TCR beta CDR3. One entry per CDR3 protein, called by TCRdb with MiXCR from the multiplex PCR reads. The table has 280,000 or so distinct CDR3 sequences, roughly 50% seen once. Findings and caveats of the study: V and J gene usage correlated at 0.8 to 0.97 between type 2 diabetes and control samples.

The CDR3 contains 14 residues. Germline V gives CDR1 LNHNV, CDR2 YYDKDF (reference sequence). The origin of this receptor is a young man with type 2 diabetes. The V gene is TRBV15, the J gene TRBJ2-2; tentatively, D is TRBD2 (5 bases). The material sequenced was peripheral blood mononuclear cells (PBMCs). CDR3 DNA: TGTGCCACCAGGGCCAGGCAGAACACCGGGGAGCTGCTTTTT. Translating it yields CATRARQNTGELLF.